This passage covers 30 T cell receptor beta chains from one sample sequenced in a study of blood T cell repertoires in COVID-19. Measured with immunoSEQ multiplex PCR; TCRdb has only the in-frame clones, and not every one. The profile covers around 58,000 clones, with 88% appearing a single time and around a tenth taken by the ten largest. Material: PBMCs or T cells enriched from blood (not recorded which). Source of these receptors: a woman aged 35 to 49 who had recovered from COVID-19.

The V gene is TRBV6-1, the J gene TRBJ1-4; D not resolved. V was trimmed by 3 bases and J by 4 bases, leaving 9 bases between them. Germline V lookup: CDR1 MNHNS, CDR2 SASEGT. The CDR3 runs to 14 residues. Here the CDR3 reads CASSERQFNEKLFF. The DNA of the CDR3 is TGTGCCAGCAGTGAGAGGCAATTTAATGAAAAACTGTTTTTT.

The chain employs TRBV28 and TRBJ1-3; 10 bases are shared with TRBD1. Germline assignment: CDR1 MDHEN and CDR2 SYDVKM. V gave up 5 bases and J gave up 7 bases; unmatched junction bases: 11. This CDR3 contains 16 residues. The CDR3 nucleotides are TGTGCCAGCAGTCAACCGACAGGGGGCGATTGGAACACCATATATTTT. Its protein is CASSQPTGGDWNTIYF.

The V and J genes are TRBV7-9 and TRBJ1-5; 9 bases are a match to TRBD1. The CDR3 loop spans 14 amino acids. Germline V gene sequence: CDR1 SEHNR, CDR2 FQNEAQ (reference sequence). V was clipped by 5 bases and J by 6 bases; unmatched bases: 5. For the CDR3, the DNA is TGTGCCAGCAGCCCCGACAGGGGGGCTCAGCCCCAGCATTTT. This codes for CASSPDRGAQPQHF. Full variable domain (missing parts from reference TRBV7-9 and TRBJ1-5): DTGVSQNPRHKITKRGQNVTFRCDPISEHNRLYWYRQTLGQGPEFLTYFQNEAQLEKSRLLSDRFSAERPKGSFSTLEIQRTEQGDSAMYLCASSPDRGAQPQHFGDGTRLSIL.

The V call is TRBV19, the J call TRBJ1-1; 7 bases fit TRBD1. V was clipped by 4 bases and J by 0 bases; unmatched bases: 2. CDR1 and CDR2 (germline): LNHDA, SQIVND (reference sequence). The CDR3 is made up of 14 amino acids. CDR3 nucleotide sequence: TGTGCCAGTAGTAGGACAGGTTTGAACACTGAAGCTTTCTTT. Protein: CASSRTGLNTEAFF.

The V call is TRBV4-1, the J call TRBJ2-7; 7 nucleotides agree with TRBD1. Germline V lookup: CDR1 MGHRA, CDR2 YSYEKL. Trimming cost V 0 bases and J 5 bases; bases outside gene matches: 7. The CDR3 has 15 amino acids. In nucleotides, the CDR3 is TGCGCCAGCAGCCAAGATCGCAACAGGGGAAACGAGCAGTACTTC. Translation: CASSQDRNRGNEQYF.

This clone was seen more than once but under ten times. The CDR3 reads CASSQLGGRDEKLFF. CDR3 DNA sequence: TGCGCCAGCAGCCAACTAGGGGGTCGGGACGAAAAACTGTTTTTT. The rearrangement uses TRBV4-1 and TRBJ1-4; D is possibly TRBD1 (6 bases). Germline CDR1 is MGHRA and CDR2 is YSYEKL. The ends were cut back, 2 bases at V and 8 bases at J, with 15 bases in the middle. The CDR3 runs 15 residues.

The V and J genes are TRBV6-5 and TRBJ2-7, with D tentatively TRBD1 (5 bases). This CDR3 contains 13 residues. V was cut by 7 bases and J by 6 bases, with 16 bases left in between. Germline V CDR1 and CDR2: MNHEY, SVGAGI. Written as DNA, the CDR3 is TGTGCCAGCACCTCAGCAGGGTGGGCCGAGCAGTACTTC. It specifies CASTSAGWAEQYF.

The V and J genes are TRBV27 and TRBJ1-1; no definite D call. From germline, CDR1 is MNHEY and CDR2 SMNVEV (reference sequence). Trimming left V 5 bases short and J 1 base short, with 11 bases between. This CDR3 region has 14 residues. The CDR3 here is CASSRRSGNTEAFF. CDR3 coding DNA: TGTGCCAGCAGTCGGAGGAGTGGGAACACTGAAGCTTTCTTT.

The chain links TRBV5-4 to TRBJ2-7; no reliable D call. Trimming cost V 4 bases and J 0 bases, with 11 bases left between them. This CDR3 has 14 residues. Germline V gene sequence: CDR1 SGHNT, CDR2 YYREEE (reference sequence). The CDR3: CASSPISSSYEQYF. For the CDR3, the DNA is TGTGCCAGCAGCCCGATCTCGAGCTCCTACGAGCAGTACTTC.

V and J are TRBV7-9 and TRBJ2-1; a weak D match, TRBD2 (7 bases). The CDR3 sequence is 15 residues long. Germline values: CDR1 SEHNR, CDR2 FQNEAQ (reference sequence). The ends were cut back, 0 bases at V and 7 bases at J, with 13 bases in the middle. Here the CDR3 reads CASSLAGGLLNEQFF. The CDR3 DNA sequence: TGTGCCAGCAGCTTAGCGGGGGGGCTGTTGAATGAGCAGTTCTTC.

J is TRBJ1-1 and V is TRBV5-1, with 9 bases aligning to TRBD1. The V gene's germline CDR1 is SGHRS and CDR2 YFSETQ. There are 14 residues in the CDR3. V was pared by 4 bases and J by 5 bases, with 6 bases of the junction left unmatched. In nucleotides, the CDR3 is TGCGCCAGCAGCCCGAGACAGGGGGAGACTGAAGCTTTCTTT. Translation: CASSPRQGETEAFF. The full variable domain, with the rest looked up from reference TRBV5-1 and TRBJ1-1, is KAGVTQTPRYLIKTRGQQVTLSCSPISGHRSVSWYQQTPGQGLQFLFEYFSETQRNKGNFPGRFSGRQFSNSRSEMNVSTLELGDSALYLCASSPRQGETEAFFGQGTRLTVV.

The chain is built from TRBV7-3 and TRBJ2-2, with D unclear. Trimming removed 2 bases at V and 1 base at J, with 11 bases between. This CDR3 spans 16 amino acids. Germline CDR1 reads SGHTA; CDR2 reads FQGTGA. DNA of the CDR3: TGTGCCAGCAGCTTATGGGCTGCAGGGAACACCGGGGAGCTGTTTTTT. Translation gives CASSLWAAGNTGELFF.

This chain joins TRBV2 and TRBJ1-1, with TRBD1 matching over 7 bases. After removal of 6 bases from V and 3 bases from J, the junction contained 1 base not matched to a gene. Germline V gene lookup returns CDR1 SNHLY and CDR2 FYNNEI. The CDR3 totals 12 residues. The CDR3 DNA reads TGTGCCAGCAGAGGGACAGACACTGAAGCTTTCTTT. This sequence encodes CASRGTDTEAFF.

The chain has TRBV24-1 and TRBJ2-3; 9 bases agree with TRBD2. CDR3 size: 17 residues. From germline, CDR1 is KGHDR and CDR2 SFDVKD. With 1 base clipped from V and 2 bases from J, the junction kept 6 bases outside the gene matches. Here the CDR3 DNA reads TGTGCCACCAGTGATTTACTAGCGGGTTCATCCACAGATACGCAGTATTTT. This sequence encodes CATSDLLAGSSTDTQYF.

The CDR3 nucleotides are TGTGCCAGCAGCTTACGGAGTAACTATGGCTACACCTTC. Protein product: CASSLRSNYGYTF. V gene TRBV11-2 combines with J gene TRBJ1-2; no clear D gene. The germline V and J ends were trimmed by 2 bases and 1 base, with 5 bases remaining between them. This CDR3 has 13 amino acids. CDR1 and CDR2 (germline): SGHAT, FQNNGV.

This sequence joins TRBV5-1 and TRBJ1-1; TRBD1 might be the D (6 bases). V was shortened by 0 bases and J by 0 bases, with 9 bases between the two germline ends. The CDR3 totals 15 residues. Germline-derived CDR1 and CDR2 are SGHRS and YFSETQ. CDR3 region: CASSLEGTLNTEAFF. The CDR3 region has the DNA TGCGCCAGCAGCTTGGAGGGGACATTGAACACTGAAGCTTTCTTT.

The chain uses TRBV27 and TRBJ2-7, with 12 bases aligning to TRBD1. Germline V gene lookup returns CDR1 MNHEY and CDR2 SMNVEV (reference sequence). The CDR3 contains 16 residues. Unmatched junction bases numbered 8, after V lost 1 base and J lost 7 bases. CDR3 nucleotides: TGTGCCAGCAGTTTATTCCGGGACAGGGGGCTAGGGGAGCAGTACTTC. Its protein is CASSLFRDRGLGEQYF.

The chain links TRBV5-1 to TRBJ1-1; 7 bases match TRBD1. The CDR3 loop spans 14 amino acids. V was pared by 0 bases and J by 11 bases, with 10 bases of the junction left unmatched. Looked up from germline, CDR1 is SGHRS and CDR2 is YFSETQ. In nucleotides, the CDR3 is TGCGCCAGCAGCTTGGGACAGGGCCCCCATGGGGCTTTCTTT. This translates into CASSLGQGPHGAFF.

This chain joins TRBV19 and TRBJ1-6; 7 bases fit TRBD1. Germline-derived CDR1 and CDR2 are LNHDA and SQIVND (reference sequence). V shed 1 base, J shed 6 bases, and the junction held 6 bases outside the gene matches. The CDR3 runs to 16 residues. CDR3 in DNA: TGTGCCAGTAGTATAGGAGGTAACAGGGGTAATTCACCCCTCCACTTT. Translated, it gives CASSIGGNRGNSPLHF.

The rearrangement links TRBV9 to TRBJ1-5, with 7 bases matching TRBD1. From germline, CDR1 is SGDLS and CDR2 YYNGEE. This CDR3 comprises 15 residues. V dropped 0 bases and J dropped 4; count of bases not matched to a gene: 4. CDR3 bases: TGTGCCAGCAGCGTAGGTAACAGGGGAAATCAGCCCCAGCATTTT. It codes for CASSVGNRGNQPQHF.

CDR3 sequence: CASSLGGGRGGPEAFF. The CDR3 DNA reads TGTGCCAGCAGTTTAGGCGGCGGCAGGGGTGGGCCTGAAGCTTTCTTT. The J gene is TRBJ1-1, the V gene TRBV6-5; D is possibly TRBD1 (6 bases). Germline V gene data show CDR1 as MNHEY and CDR2 as SVGAGI. The CDR3 length is 16 residues. Trimming took off 4 bases at V and 6 bases at J, with 21 bases between the two ends.

This clone came up once. The chain is built from TRBV11-2 and TRBJ1-3; no definite D call. The V and J ends lost 0 bases and 0 bases respectively, with 6 bases between them. The germline CDR1 and CDR2 sequences are SGHAT and FQNNGV. CDR3 length: 15 residues. CDR3 sequence: CASSLDPGSGNTIYF. The DNA for the CDR3 is TGTGCCAGCAGCTTAGATCCCGGCTCTGGAAACACCATATATTTT. Complete variable domain (other parts from reference TRBV11-2 and TRBJ1-3): EAGVAQSPRYKIIEKRQSVAFWCNPISGHATLYWYQQILGQGPKLLIQFQNNGVVDDSQLPKDRFSAERLKGVDSTLKIQPAKLEDSAVYLCASSLDPGSGNTIYFGEGSWLTVV.

The chain recombines TRBV5-1 with TRBJ2-1, with 7 nucleotides matching TRBD1. The CDR3 loop spans 17 amino acids. The germline gives CDR1 SGHRS, CDR2 YFSETQ. V shed 1 base, J shed 1 base, and the junction held 8 bases outside the gene matches. The CDR3 region is CASSLRGDRVSYNEQFF. The CDR3, as DNA: TGCGCCAGCAGCTTGCGGGGAGACAGGGTTTCCTACAATGAGCAGTTCTTC.

The gene calls are TRBV6-5 and TRBJ1-2; D is unclear. The CDR3 spans 12 residues. CDR1 MNHEY and CDR2 SVGAGI come from the germline V gene. Trimming took 6 bases from V and 4 from J, leaving 9 bases between them. The CDR3 is CASSRRSYGYTF. The CDR3 DNA is TGTGCCAGCAGCCGACGGAGCTATGGCTACACCTTC.

The DNA of the CDR3 is TGTGCCAGTAGTATCTGGCACAATCAGCCCCAGCATTTT. Translated, it gives CASSIWHNQPQHF. The chain uses TRBV19 and TRBJ1-5; no clear D gene. CDR1 is LNHDA, CDR2 SQIVND, per germline (reference sequence). This CDR3 region has 13 residues. V lost 3 bases and J 3 bases, leaving 6 bases between the germline ends.

This rearrangement joins TRBV9 to TRBJ2-1; D perhaps matches TRBD2 (6 bases). Trimming took off 5 bases at V and 0 bases at J, with 15 bases between the two ends. The CDR3 length is 16 residues. Germline CDR1 and CDR2: SGDLS and YYNGEE. This CDR3 is CASSVRAGSSYNEQFF. As DNA, the CDR3 is TGTGCCAGCAGTGTCCGGGCGGGGAGCTCCTACAATGAGCAGTTCTTC.

V is TRBV18 and J is TRBJ2-7; 8 positions agree with TRBD1. Trimming took 4 bases from V and 4 from J; bases not matched to a gene: 6. Looked up from germline, CDR1 is KGHSH and CDR2 is LQKENI. The CDR3 runs to 14 residues. The CDR3 reads CASSLSGQVYEQYF. CDR3 DNA: TGTGCCAGCTCACTGTCGGGACAGGTATACGAGCAGTACTTC.

J is TRBJ1-1 and V is TRBV3-1 (or the pseudogene TRBV3-2), with 10 bases fitting TRBD1. V trimming: 4 bases; J trimming: 1 base; junction bases outside the gene matches: 3. Germline values: CDR1 LGHDT, CDR2 YNNKEL (reference sequence). The CDR3 length is 15 residues. Here the CDR3 DNA reads TGTGCCAGCAGCCGAAGGGACAGGGGGAACACTGAAGCTTTCTTT. Translating it yields CASSRRDRGNTEAFF.

In its sample, this clone ranks as medium-sized. This chain links TRBV5-1 with TRBJ2-7, with 7 positions matching TRBD2. V lost 4 bases and J lost 3; bases outside the gene matches: 16. The CDR3 covers 17 residues. Germline V gene data show CDR1 as SGHRS and CDR2 as YFSETQ. CDR3 DNA sequence: TGCGCCAGCAGCCAAACACCTCCTAGCGGAGGATACTACGAGCAGTACTTC. This encodes CASSQTPPSGGYYEQYF. The full variable domain, with the rest looked up from reference TRBV5-1 and TRBJ2-7, is KAGVTQTPRYLIKTRGQQVTLSCSPISGHRSVSWYQQTPGQGLQFLFEYFSETQRNKGNFPGRFSGRQFSNSRSEMNVSTLELGDSALYLCASSQTPPSGGYYEQYFGPGTRLTVT.

V and J are TRBV7-9 and TRBJ1-6; a possible D gene is TRBD1 (6 bases). The germline V gene encodes CDR1 SEHNR and CDR2 FQNEAQ (reference sequence). The V end lost 3 bases, the J end lost 9 bases, and 18 bases lay between the germline ends. CDR3 size: 16 residues. The CDR3 bases are TGTGCCAGCAGCTTCGTTACGACAGGAAAGGGTTCACCCCTCCACTTT. Protein product: CASSFVTTGKGSPLHF.